Listed below are T cell receptor beta chains from one sample, sequenced in a study of CD8 T cells in Susac syndrome. One entry per CDR3 protein results from TCRdb running MiXCR on the immunoSEQ multiplex PCR reads. The data hold a few hundred thousand distinct CDR3 sequences, with 95% observed a single time. The sequenced material came from CD4+ T cells from PBMCs. Receptors originate from a human donor with multiple sclerosis. Each CDR3 is given with its conserved first and last residue. Expanded clones are given a class, and other clones once, few, many or no size at all.

abundance: NA; j_gene: TRBJ2-3; len: 13; v_gene: TRBV2; CDR3aa: CASGGQGTDTQYF
abundance: NA; j_gene: TRBJ2-7; len: 15; v_gene: TRBV30; CDR3aa: CAWSVHGGKTGEQYF
abundance: NA; j_gene: TRBJ1-2; len: 14; v_gene: TRBV20-1; CDR3aa: CSAKTGQGVYGYTF
abundance: NA; j_gene: TRBJ1-1; len: 15; v_gene: TRBV5-4; CDR3aa: CASSLEPGKNTEAFF
abundance: NA; j_gene: TRBJ2-1; len: 11; v_gene: TRBV15; CDR3aa: CATSRVGEQFF
abundance: once; j_gene: TRBJ2-6; len: 15; v_gene: TRBV3-1; CDR3aa: CASGIRPVGANVLTF
abundance: NA; j_gene: TRBJ2-1; len: 12; v_gene: TRBV30; CDR3aa: CAWSTGYNEQFF
abundance: NA; j_gene: TRBJ2-3; len: 13; v_gene: TRBV20-1; CDR3aa: CSASEPSTDTQYF
abundance: NA; j_gene: TRBJ2-7; len: 12; v_gene: TRBV27; CDR3aa: CASSSQPREQYF
abundance: NA; j_gene: TRBJ1-2; len: 14; v_gene: TRBV2; CDR3aa: CASSEARTGYGYTF
abundance: once; j_gene: TRBJ2-2; len: 15; v_gene: TRBV20-1; CDR3aa: CSATKDSRNTGELFF
abundance: NA; j_gene: TRBJ2-7; len: 15; v_gene: TRBV9; CDR3aa: CASSVVGPAWDEQYF
abundance: NA; j_gene: TRBJ2-5; len: 11; v_gene: TRBV2; CDR3aa: CASSEGGAQYF
abundance: NA; j_gene: TRBJ2-7; len: 15; v_gene: TRBV7-8; CDR3aa: CASSLVADLSYEQYF
abundance: NA; j_gene: TRBJ2-7; len: 12; v_gene: TRBV20-1; CDR3aa: CSAPGGDYEQYF
abundance: NA; j_gene: TRBJ2-5; len: 15; v_gene: TRBV2; CDR3aa: CASSEEWAGAETQYF
abundance: NA; j_gene: TRBJ2-1; len: 15; v_gene: TRBV7-3; CDR3aa: CASSSLSGRQGEQFF
abundance: NA; j_gene: TRBJ2-7; len: 17; v_gene: TRBV6-1; CDR3aa: CASSLTASGRISYEQYF
abundance: NA; j_gene: TRBJ1-2; len: 15; v_gene: TRBV20-1; CDR3aa: CSARETGGGHYGYTF
abundance: NA; j_gene: TRBJ1-5; len: 13; v_gene: TRBV19; CDR3aa: CASSGGINQPQHF
abundance: NA; j_gene: TRBJ1-1; len: 13; v_gene: TRBV7-3; CDR3aa: CASSPSTRDEAFF
abundance: NA; j_gene: TRBJ2-1; len: 13; v_gene: TRBV20-1; CDR3aa: CSARDSRHNEQFF
abundance: NA; j_gene: TRBJ2-3; len: 13; v_gene: TRBV23-1; CDR3aa: CASPGSSTDTQYF
abundance: NA; j_gene: TRBJ2-7; len: 15; v_gene: TRBV2; CDR3aa: CASSAGRGGSYEQYF
abundance: once; j_gene: TRBJ2-5; len: 15; v_gene: TRBV15; CDR3aa: CATSRDWGRGETQYF
abundance: NA; j_gene: TRBJ2-2; len: 14; v_gene: TRBV29-1; CDR3aa: CSGRLSGGTGELFF
abundance: few; j_gene: TRBJ1-1; len: 14; v_gene: TRBV3-1; CDR3aa: CASSQGQLNTEAFF
abundance: NA; j_gene: TRBJ2-3; len: 14; v_gene: TRBV19; CDR3aa: CASSIAGVTDTQYF
abundance: NA; j_gene: TRBJ2-3; len: 14; v_gene: TRBV9; CDR3aa: CASSPRSGGDTQYF
abundance: NA; j_gene: TRBJ1-1; len: 14; v_gene: TRBV6-6; CDR3aa: CASSSTGWNTEAFF
abundance: once; j_gene: TRBJ2-1; len: 13; v_gene: TRBV20-1; CDR3aa: CSASAGAPNEQFF
abundance: NA; j_gene: TRBJ2-1; len: 12; v_gene: TRBV5-4; CDR3aa: CASNEQGMGQFF
abundance: NA; j_gene: TRBJ1-5; len: 15; v_gene: TRBV2; CDR3aa: CASSEWGRTNQPQHF
abundance: NA; j_gene: TRBJ2-5; len: 12; v_gene: TRBV2; CDR3aa: CASTRTEETQYF
abundance: NA; j_gene: TRBJ2-7; len: 12; v_gene: TRBV30; CDR3aa: CAWHRGLGEQYF
abundance: once; j_gene: TRBJ2-3; len: 17; v_gene: TRBV9; CDR3aa: CASSPRQGSFGTDTQYF
abundance: NA; j_gene: TRBJ1-1; len: 14; v_gene: TRBV30; CDR3aa: CAWSGQGFNTEAFF
abundance: NA; j_gene: TRBJ2-6; len: 18; v_gene: TRBV27; CDR3aa: CASSTRDRLLSGANVLTF
abundance: NA; j_gene: TRBJ2-3; len: 15; v_gene: TRBV15; CDR3aa: CATSARQGGTDTQYF
abundance: NA; j_gene: TRBJ2-3; len: 16; v_gene: TRBV19; CDR3aa: CASPPGTSGNTDTQYF
abundance: NA; j_gene: TRBJ2-5; len: 14; v_gene: TRBV20-1; CDR3aa: CSVTTRRRAETQYF
abundance: NA; j_gene: TRBJ1-1; len: 12; v_gene: TRBV29-1; CDR3aa: CSVETGGTEAFF
abundance: NA; j_gene: TRBJ2-5; len: 13; v_gene: TRBV10-3; CDR3aa: CAISGVGGETQYF
abundance: NA; j_gene: TRBJ1-2; len: 12; v_gene: TRBV4-1; CDR3aa: CASSQDKTGYTF
abundance: once; j_gene: TRBJ2-4; len: 15; v_gene: TRBV7-9; CDR3aa: CASSDRDMAKNIQYF
abundance: NA; j_gene: TRBJ2-5; len: 15; v_gene: TRBV19; CDR3aa: CASSKGTGARQTQYF
abundance: NA; j_gene: TRBJ2-7; len: 10; v_gene: TRBV12-3/TRBV12-4; CDR3aa: CASRGVKQYF
abundance: NA; j_gene: TRBJ2-5; len: 10; v_gene: TRBV20-1; CDR3aa: CSALQETQYF
abundance: NA; j_gene: TRBJ2-3; len: 16; v_gene: TRBV23-1; CDR3aa: CASNPGLGPSTDTQYF
abundance: NA; j_gene: TRBJ2-7; len: 16; v_gene: TRBV1; CDR3aa: CTSSQGRAQTSYEQYF
abundance: NA; j_gene: TRBJ1-2; len: 14; v_gene: TRBV5-1; CDR3aa: CASSLQDGAYGYTF
abundance: NA; j_gene: TRBJ2-1; len: 13; v_gene: TRBV2; CDR3aa: CASSEGFYNEQFF
abundance: once; j_gene: TRBJ1-6; len: 14; v_gene: TRBV2; CDR3aa: CASRGQGVGSPLHF
abundance: NA; j_gene: TRBJ1-5; len: 14; v_gene: TRBV19; CDR3aa: CASRPGHINQPQHF
abundance: NA; j_gene: TRBJ1-5; len: 15; v_gene: TRBV6-6; CDR3aa: CASSSTGQARQPQHF
abundance: NA; j_gene: TRBJ1-3; len: 15; v_gene: TRBV6-6; CDR3aa: CASSYTSQAGNTIYF
abundance: NA; j_gene: TRBJ2-3; len: 14; v_gene: TRBV6-2/TRBV6-3; CDR3aa: CASSYNRGTDTQYF
abundance: NA; j_gene: TRBJ1-2; len: 14; v_gene: TRBV20-1; CDR3aa: CSARETGTGWLGTF
abundance: NA; j_gene: TRBJ1-2; len: 14; v_gene: TRBV28; CDR3aa: CASRPAEAFYGYTF
abundance: NA; j_gene: TRBJ1-1; len: 11; v_gene: TRBV19; CDR3aa: CASSTQAEAFF